Listed below are T cell receptor beta chains from one sample, sequenced in a study of post-analysis software for immune sequencing data. TCRdb re-called the PCR reads through MiXCR, storing one row per CDR3 protein. Among a few hundred thousand distinct CDR3 sequences listed, roughly 38% were seen once. Material: blood. Receptors originate from a girl between 5 and 17 years old with multiple sclerosis. Both conserved end residues are part of each CDR3. D genes are given only for firm matches. Not all rows give a size; the values are once, few, many and, for expanded clones, a class.

size,D,J,V,DNA,CDR3
few,.,TRBJ2-6,TRBV7-2,TGTGCCAGCAGCTTAGTACAGGACTACTCTGGGGCCAACGTCCTGACTTTC,CASSLVQDYSGANVLTF
.,.,TRBJ1-1,TRBV5-1,TGCGCCTGCAGCTTTCGGGGGATGAACACTGAAGCTTTCTTT,CACSFRGMNTEAFF
few,.,TRBJ2-3,TRBV29-1,TGCAGCGCCCTGTACGGGACCCAACGAGGTACGCAGTATTTT,CSALYGTQRGTQYF
.,.,TRBJ1-1,TRBV5-4,TGTGCCAGCAGCACCAAACGGGGGGCTGAAGCTTTCTTT,CASSTKRGAEAFF
.,.,TRBJ2-3,TRBV28,TGTGCCAGCAGTTTGCGACAGGTGACTTATACGCAGTATTTT,CASSLRQVTYTQYF
few,TRBD1,TRBJ1-2,TRBV7-9,TGTGCCAGCAGCTTAGGCCAGGGGGCCCACTATGGCTACACTTTC,CASSLGQGAHYGYTF
.,TRBD2,TRBJ2-3,TRBV10-3,TGTACCATCGGGGGACTAGCGGAAGAGGTTACGCAGTATTTT,CTIGGLAEEVTQYF
.,.,TRBJ2-7,TRBV2,TGTGCCAGCATAGAGGTAGTCAGGGGGGCCCACGAGCAGTACTTC,CASIEVVRGAHEQYF
.,TRBD2,TRBJ2-3,TRBV4-3,TGCGCCAGCAGTCAACGAGCGGGGGACACAGATACGCAGTATTTT,CASSQRAGDTDTQYF
few,TRBD1,TRBJ2-1,TRBV5-1,TGCGCCAGCAGCTTGGCGACAGGGGGCTCCTACAATGAGCAGTTCTTC,CASSLATGGSYNEQFF
.,.,TRBJ2-1,TRBV5-1,TGCGCCAGCAGCAGGCAGAACTGGGATGAGCAGTTCTTC,CASSRQNWDEQFF
few,.,TRBJ2-1,TRBV10-3,TGTGCCATCAGTGGTTCCCTGAACAATGAGCAGTTCTTC,CAISGSLNNEQFF
.,TRBD1,TRBJ2-7,TRBV5-1,TGCGCCAGCAGCTCCCTTTCGGGACAGAGCTCCTACGAGCAGTACTTC,CASSSLSGQSSYEQYF
.,.,TRBJ2-1,TRBV5-8,TGTGCCAGCAGCTTGGTTTTCAATGAGCAGTTCTTC,CASSLVFNEQFF
.,.,TRBJ1-2,TRBV7-9,TGTGCCAGCAGCCATTCATGGGGGGAGAATGGCTACACCTTC,CASSHSWGENGYTF
.,.,TRBJ1-1,TRBV4-1,TGCGCCAGCAGCCAAGATAAGGGCACTGAAGCTTTCTTT,CASSQDKGTEAFF
once,.,TRBJ2-3,TRBV4-2,TGTGCCAGCAGCCTCCTGGGACCGGAATCGCCAGATACGCAGTATTTT,CASSLLGPESPDTQYF
.,.,TRBJ2-3,TRBV11-2,TGTGCCAGCAGCTTATTCTCTGGCATGGGAGGAGATACGCAGTATTTT,CASSLFSGMGGDTQYF
.,.,TRBJ1-1,TRBV5-1,TGCGCCAGCAGCTTGACGGCCAGTGGGACTGAAGCTTTCTTT,CASSLTASGTEAFF
.,.,TRBJ1-5,TRBV15,TGTGCCACCAGCAGAGTGTGGCCGGGGGATAGCAATCAGCCCCAGCATTTT,CATSRVWPGDSNQPQHF
.,.,TRBJ1-4,TRBV20-1,TGCAGTGCTAGACTAAATGAAAAACTGTTTTTT,CSARLNEKLFF
.,.,TRBJ2-5,TRBV6-5,TGTGCCAGCAGTCACGACAGGATTCGTGGGGAGATCCAGTACTTC,CASSHDRIRGEIQYF
.,.,TRBJ2-5,TRBV3-1,TGTGCCAGCAGCCCTTACTCCGGGACCCCCTTCCAAGAGACCCAGTACTTC,CASSPYSGTPFQETQYF
few,.,TRBJ2-3,TRBV28,TGTGCCAGCAGTTTACGCAGGGCGACGCAGTATTTT,CASSLRRATQYF
.,TRBD1,TRBJ2-3,TRBV6-6,TGTGCCAGCACCCCTGGGACAGGGGGCAAATATTTT,CASTPGTGGKYF
.,TRBD1,TRBJ2-1,TRBV13,TGTGCCAGCAGCCCAAACAGGGGCAAGAGCTCCTACAATGAGCAGTTCTTC,CASSPNRGKSSYNEQFF
few,TRBD2,TRBJ2-1,TRBV12-3/TRBV12-4,TGTGCCAGCAGTCCGGAGCGGGGGCCCTACAATGAGCAGTTCTTC,CASSPERGPYNEQFF
few,.,TRBJ1-2,TRBV7-2,TGTGCCAGCAGGGGGGGGACTAACTATGGCTACACCTTC,CASRGGTNYGYTF
few,.,TRBJ2-3,TRBV7-6,TGTGCCAGCAGCTCCCTATTCGGACGGGACACAGATACGCAGTATTTT,CASSSLFGRDTDTQYF
.,.,TRBJ1-2,TRBV25-1,TGTGCCAGCAGTGAAATACCCAGCTCGGATGGCTACACCTTC,CASSEIPSSDGYTF
.,.,TRBJ1-2,TRBV20-1,TGCAGTGCTCCGAAAGACGGTCAGTACGGCTACACCTTC,CSAPKDGQYGYTF
.,.,TRBJ1-2,TRBV20-1,TGCAGTGCTCCGAAGAATGGTGGCTACACCTTC,CSAPKNGGYTF
.,.,TRBJ2-3,TRBV5-1,TGCGCCAGCAGCTTTCCGGGAACTAGCACAGATACGCAGTATTTT,CASSFPGTSTDTQYF
few,TRBD1,TRBJ1-2,TRBV7-9,TGTGCCAGCAGCCCTTCGGGTCTGACAGGGCATGGCTACACCTTC,CASSPSGLTGHGYTF
few,.,TRBJ2-2,TRBV11-2,TGTGCCAGCAGCTTACAGGGGGGAAGCACCGGGGAGCTGTTTTTT,CASSLQGGSTGELFF
.,TRBD2,TRBJ2-1,TRBV30,TGTGCCGGCCAAACGCGGGGGGGCAGGGAGCAGTTCTTC,CAGQTRGGREQFF
few,.,TRBJ2-5,TRBV3-1,TGTGCCAGCAGCCCCCGGGGACTGAGGGAGCAGTACTTC,CASSPRGLREQYF
few,.,TRBJ2-7,TRBV29-1,TGCAGCGTAGTGACAACAACCTACGAGCAGTACTTC,CSVVTTTYEQYF
.,.,TRBJ2-7,TRBV28,TGTGCCAGCCCTGGTCCCTACGAGCAGTACTTC,CASPGPYEQYF
many,TRBD2,TRBJ2-7,TRBV7-2,TGTGCCAGCAGCCTGACTAGCGGGGGGGCCTACGAGCAGTACTTC,CASSLTSGGAYEQYF
.,TRBD2,TRBJ2-3,TRBV7-3,TGTGCCAGCAGCTTAACGAGACTAGCGGGGTTCACAGATACGCAGTATTTT,CASSLTRLAGFTDTQYF
.,.,TRBJ2-5,TRBV7-2,TGTGCCAGCAGTGGACAGTACCAAGAGACCCAGTACTTC,CASSGQYQETQYF
.,.,TRBJ2-1,TRBV14,TGTGCCAGCAGCCAAGATAGTCGCTACTTCTACAATGAGCAGTTCTTC,CASSQDSRYFYNEQFF
few,.,TRBJ2-7,TRBV12-3/TRBV12-4,TGTGCCAGCAGATTCGGAGCGTCCTACGAGCAGTACTTC,CASRFGASYEQYF
.,.,TRBJ2-1,TRBV6-5,TGTGCCGCCGCTTTAGACAGGACCAATGAGCAGTTCTTC,CAAALDRTNEQFF
few,.,TRBJ1-2,TRBV4-3,TGCGCCAGCAGCATGGGGAGGCTGGGTGACTATGGCTACACCTTC,CASSMGRLGDYGYTF
few,.,TRBJ1-2,TRBV4-1,TGCGCCAGCAGCCGGGGGCAGGCTTATGGCTACACCTTC,CASSRGQAYGYTF
.,TRBD1,TRBJ1-4,TRBV7-8,TGTGCCAGCAGCGCGACAGGGTACGATGAAAAACTGTTTTTT,CASSATGYDEKLFF
.,.,TRBJ1-1,TRBV3-1,TGTGCCAGCAGCCCCTCAGAAGTGAACACTGAAGCTTTCTTT,CASSPSEVNTEAFF
once,.,TRBJ2-7,TRBV7-9,TGTGCCAGCAGCTTACTTAGCTCTTCTTCCTACGAGCAGTACTTC,CASSLLSSSSYEQYF
.,.,TRBJ2-2,TRBV2,TGTGCCAGCAAACAGGGAATCGGGGAGCTGTTTTTT,CASKQGIGELFF
.,TRBD2,TRBJ2-3,TRBV28,TGTGCCAGCAGTCTCCTGCTAGCGGGGAACACAGATACGCAGTATTTT,CASSLLLAGNTDTQYF
.,.,TRBJ2-6,TRBV25-1,TGTGCCAGCAGCCCGAAAAGCTCTGGGGCCAACGTCCTGACTTTC,CASSPKSSGANVLTF